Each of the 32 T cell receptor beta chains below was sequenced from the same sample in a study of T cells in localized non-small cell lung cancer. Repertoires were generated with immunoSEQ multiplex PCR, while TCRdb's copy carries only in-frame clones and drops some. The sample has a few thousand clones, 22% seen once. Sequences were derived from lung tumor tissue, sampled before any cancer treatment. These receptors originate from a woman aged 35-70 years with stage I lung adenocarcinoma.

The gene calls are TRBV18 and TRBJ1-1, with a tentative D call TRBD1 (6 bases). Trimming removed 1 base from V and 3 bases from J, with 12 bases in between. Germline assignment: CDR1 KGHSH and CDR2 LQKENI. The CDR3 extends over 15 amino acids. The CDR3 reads CASSPRGAGDTEAFF. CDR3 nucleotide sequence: TGTGCCAGCTCACCACGGGGGGCTGGGGACACTGAAGCTTTCTTT.

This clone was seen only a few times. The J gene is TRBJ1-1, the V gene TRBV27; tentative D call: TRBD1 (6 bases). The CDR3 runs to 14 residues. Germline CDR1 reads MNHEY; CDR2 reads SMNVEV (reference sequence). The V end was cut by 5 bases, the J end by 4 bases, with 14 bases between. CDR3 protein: CASSLWGGGTEAFF. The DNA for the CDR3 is TGTGCCAGCAGTCTTTGGGGAGGGGGCACTGAAGCTTTCTTT.

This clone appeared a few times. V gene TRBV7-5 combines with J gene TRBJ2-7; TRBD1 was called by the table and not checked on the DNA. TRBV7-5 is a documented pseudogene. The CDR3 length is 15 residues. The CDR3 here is CASSDRQAFSYEQYF. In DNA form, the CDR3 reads TGTGCCAGCAGCGATAGACAGGCGTTTTCCTACGAGCAGTACTTC.

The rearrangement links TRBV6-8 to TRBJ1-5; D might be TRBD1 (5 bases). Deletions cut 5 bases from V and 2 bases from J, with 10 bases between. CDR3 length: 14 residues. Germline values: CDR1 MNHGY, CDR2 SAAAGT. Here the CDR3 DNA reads TGTGCCAGCAGTGATCAGGGTGGCAATCAGCCCCAGCATTTT. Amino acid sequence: CASSDQGGNQPQHF.

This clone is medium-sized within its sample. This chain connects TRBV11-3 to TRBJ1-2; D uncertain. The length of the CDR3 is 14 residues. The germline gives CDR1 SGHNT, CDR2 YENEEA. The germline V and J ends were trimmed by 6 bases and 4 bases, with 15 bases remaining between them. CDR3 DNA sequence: TGTGCCAGCAGGTTAACTTTTGGGATCTATGGCTACACCTTC. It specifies CASRLTFGIYGYTF. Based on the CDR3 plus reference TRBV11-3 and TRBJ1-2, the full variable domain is EAGVVQSPRYKIIEKKQPVAFWCNPISGHNTLYWYLQNLGQGPELLIRYENEEAVDDSQLPKDRFSAERLKGVDSTLKIQPAELGDSAVYLCASRLTFGIYGYTFGSGTRLTVV.

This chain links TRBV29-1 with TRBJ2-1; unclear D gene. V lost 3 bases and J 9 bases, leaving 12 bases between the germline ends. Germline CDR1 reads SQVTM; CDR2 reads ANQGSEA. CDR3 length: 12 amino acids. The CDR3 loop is CSVDSSSREQFF. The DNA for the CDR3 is TGCAGCGTTGATTCCTCTAGTCGTGAGCAGTTCTTC.

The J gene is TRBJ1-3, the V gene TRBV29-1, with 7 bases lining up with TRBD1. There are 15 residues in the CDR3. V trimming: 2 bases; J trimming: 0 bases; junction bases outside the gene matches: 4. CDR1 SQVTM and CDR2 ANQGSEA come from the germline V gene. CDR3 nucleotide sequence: TGCAGCGTTGAATACAGGGGCAGCTCTGGAAACACCATATATTTT. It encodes CSVEYRGSSGNTIYF.

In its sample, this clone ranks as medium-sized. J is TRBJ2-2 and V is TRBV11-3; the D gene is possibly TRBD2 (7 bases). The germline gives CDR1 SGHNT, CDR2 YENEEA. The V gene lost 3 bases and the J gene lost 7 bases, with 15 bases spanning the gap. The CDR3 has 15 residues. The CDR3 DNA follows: TGTGCCAGCAGCTTCTACGCGGGGGCCCACGGGGAGCTGTTTTTT. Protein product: CASSFYAGAHGELFF.

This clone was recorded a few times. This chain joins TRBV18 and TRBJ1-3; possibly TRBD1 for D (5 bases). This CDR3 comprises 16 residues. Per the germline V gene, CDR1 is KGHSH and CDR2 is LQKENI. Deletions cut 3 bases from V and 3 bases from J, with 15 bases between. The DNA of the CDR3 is TGTGCCAGCTCACCTCGAGGCCAGGGACGTGGAAACACCATATATTTT. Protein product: CASSPRGQGRGNTIYF.

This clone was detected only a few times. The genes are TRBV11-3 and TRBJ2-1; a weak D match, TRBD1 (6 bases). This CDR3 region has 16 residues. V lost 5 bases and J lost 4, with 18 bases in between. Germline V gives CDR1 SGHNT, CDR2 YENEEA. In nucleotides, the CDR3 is TGTGCCAGCAGCCAGCGAGGACAGTTACTATACAATGAGCAGTTCTTC. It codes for CASSQRGQLLYNEQFF.

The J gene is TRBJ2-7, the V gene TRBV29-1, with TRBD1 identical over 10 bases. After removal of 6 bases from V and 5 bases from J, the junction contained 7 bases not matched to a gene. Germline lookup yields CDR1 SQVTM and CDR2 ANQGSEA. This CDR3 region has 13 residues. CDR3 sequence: CSVMAGTGDEQYF. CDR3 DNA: TGCAGCGTGATGGCCGGGACAGGGGACGAGCAGTACTTC.

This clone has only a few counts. Here the CDR3 reads CASSYRLADEQYF. CDR3 nucleotide sequence: TGTGCCAGCAGTTACAGACTAGCCGACGAGCAGTACTTC. This chain links TRBV6-8 with TRBJ2-7; 7 bases align to TRBD2. This CDR3 is built from 13 residues. CDR1 is MNHGY and CDR2 is SAAAGT in the germline V gene. V gave up 2 bases and J gave up 5 bases; unmatched junction bases: 3.

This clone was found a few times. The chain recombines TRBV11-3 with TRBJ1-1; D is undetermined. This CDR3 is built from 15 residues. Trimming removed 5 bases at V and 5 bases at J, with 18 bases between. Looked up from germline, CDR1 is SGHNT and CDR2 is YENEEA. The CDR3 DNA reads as TGTGCCAGCAGCCCATCCGAGGGCGCAGTAACTGAAGCTTTCTTT. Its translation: CASSPSEGAVTEAFF.

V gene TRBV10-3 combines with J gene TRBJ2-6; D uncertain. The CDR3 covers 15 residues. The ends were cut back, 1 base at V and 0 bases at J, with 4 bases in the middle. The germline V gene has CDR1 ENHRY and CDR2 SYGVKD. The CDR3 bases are TGTGCCATCAGTGAGTACCCCTCTGGGGCCAACGTCCTGACTTTC. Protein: CAISEYPSGANVLTF.

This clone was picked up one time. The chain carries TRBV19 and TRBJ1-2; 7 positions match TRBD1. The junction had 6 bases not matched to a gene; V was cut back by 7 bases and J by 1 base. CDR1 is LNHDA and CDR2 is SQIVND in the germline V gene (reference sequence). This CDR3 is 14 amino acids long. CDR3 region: CASTRTGDNYGYTF. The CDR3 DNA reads TGTGCCAGTACCAGGACAGGAGATAACTATGGCTACACCTTC.

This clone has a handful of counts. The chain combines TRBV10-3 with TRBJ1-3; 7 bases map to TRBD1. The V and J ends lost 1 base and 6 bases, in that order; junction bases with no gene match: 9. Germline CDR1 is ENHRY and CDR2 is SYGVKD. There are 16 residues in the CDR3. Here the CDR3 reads CAISEYPPDRINTIYF. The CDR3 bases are TGTGCCATCAGTGAGTACCCCCCGGACAGGATAAACACCATATATTTT.

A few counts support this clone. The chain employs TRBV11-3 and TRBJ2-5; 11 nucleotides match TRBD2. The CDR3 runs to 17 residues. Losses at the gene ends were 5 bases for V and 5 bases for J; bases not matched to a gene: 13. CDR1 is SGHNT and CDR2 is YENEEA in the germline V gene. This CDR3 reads CASSASGGKIRGETQYF. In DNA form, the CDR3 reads TGTGCCAGCAGCGCTAGCGGGGGGAAGATCAGGGGCGAGACCCAGTACTTC.

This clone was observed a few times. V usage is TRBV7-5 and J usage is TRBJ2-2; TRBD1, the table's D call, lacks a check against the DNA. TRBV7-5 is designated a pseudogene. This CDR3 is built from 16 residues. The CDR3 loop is CASSLRGQGMTGELFF. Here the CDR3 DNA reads TGTGCCAGCAGCTTAAGGGGACAGGGGATGACCGGGGAGCTGTTTTTT.

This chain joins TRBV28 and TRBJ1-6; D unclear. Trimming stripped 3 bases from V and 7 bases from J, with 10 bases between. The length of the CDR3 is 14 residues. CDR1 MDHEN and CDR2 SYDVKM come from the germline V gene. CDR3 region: CASSLHDLNSPLHF. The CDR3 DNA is TGTGCCAGCAGTTTGCACGATCTCAATTCACCCCTCCACTTT.

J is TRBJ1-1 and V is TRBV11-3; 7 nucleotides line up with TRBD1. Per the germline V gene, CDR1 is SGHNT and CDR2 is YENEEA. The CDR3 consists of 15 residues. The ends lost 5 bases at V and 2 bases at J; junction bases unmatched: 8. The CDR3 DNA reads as TGTGCCAGCAGCCCGCGGACAGGCGGAAACACTGAAGCTTTCTTT. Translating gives CASSPRTGGNTEAFF.

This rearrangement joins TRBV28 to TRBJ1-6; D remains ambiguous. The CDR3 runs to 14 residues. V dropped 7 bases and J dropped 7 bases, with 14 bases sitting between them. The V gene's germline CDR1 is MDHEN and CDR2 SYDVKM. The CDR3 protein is CASTLNHGNSPLHF. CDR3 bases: TGTGCCAGCACCTTGAACCATGGGAATTCACCCCTCCACTTT. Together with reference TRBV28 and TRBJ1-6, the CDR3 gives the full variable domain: DVKVTQSSRYLVKRTGEKVFLECVQDMDHENMFWYRQDPGLGLRLIYFSYDVKMKEKGDIPEGYSVSREKKERFSLILESASTNQTSMYLCASTLNHGNSPLHFGNGTRLTVT.

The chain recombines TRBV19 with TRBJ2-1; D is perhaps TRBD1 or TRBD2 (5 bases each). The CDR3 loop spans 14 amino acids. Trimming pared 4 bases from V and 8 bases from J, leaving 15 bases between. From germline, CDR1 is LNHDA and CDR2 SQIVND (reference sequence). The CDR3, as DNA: TGTGCCAGTAGTAGGGGACCCGGGATGGATGAGCAGTTCTTC. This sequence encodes CASSRGPGMDEQFF.

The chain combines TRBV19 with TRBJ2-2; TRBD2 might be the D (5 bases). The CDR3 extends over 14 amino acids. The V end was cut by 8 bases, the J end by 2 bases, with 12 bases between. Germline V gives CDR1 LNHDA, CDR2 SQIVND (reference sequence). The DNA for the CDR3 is TGTGCCAGTGGGCCTCGGGAAAACACCGGGGAGCTGTTTTTT. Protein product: CASGPRENTGELFF.

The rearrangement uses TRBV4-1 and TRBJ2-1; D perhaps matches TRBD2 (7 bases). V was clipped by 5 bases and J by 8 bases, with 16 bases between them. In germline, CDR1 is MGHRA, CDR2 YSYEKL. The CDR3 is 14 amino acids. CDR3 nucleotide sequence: TGCGCCAGCAGCTTCGGGGGGCCCAGGGATGAGCAGTTCTTC. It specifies CASSFGGPRDEQFF.

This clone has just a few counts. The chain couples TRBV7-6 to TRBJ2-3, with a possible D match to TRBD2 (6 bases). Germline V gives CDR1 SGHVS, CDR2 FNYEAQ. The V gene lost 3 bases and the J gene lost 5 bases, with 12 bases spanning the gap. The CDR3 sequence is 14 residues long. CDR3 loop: CASSLAREVDTQYF. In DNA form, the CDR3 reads TGTGCCAGCAGCTTGGCCAGGGAGGTAGATACGCAGTATTTT.

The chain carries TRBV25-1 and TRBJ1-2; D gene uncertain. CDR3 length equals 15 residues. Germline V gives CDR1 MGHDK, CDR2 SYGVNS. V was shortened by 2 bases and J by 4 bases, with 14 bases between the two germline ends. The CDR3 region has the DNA TGTGCCAGCAGTGAAGGGCCAGCTTTTCCCTATGGCTACACCTTC. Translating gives CASSEGPAFPYGYTF.

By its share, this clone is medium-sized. Here the CDR3 DNA reads TGTGCCAGCAGCCTCGGGACAGAGAACACTGAAGCTTTCTTT. It specifies CASSLGTENTEAFF. This rearrangement joins TRBV7-6 to TRBJ1-1, with 7 bases lining up with TRBD1. After removal of 5 bases from V and 1 base from J, the junction contained 4 bases not matched to a gene. The CDR3 consists of 14 residues. The germline V gene has CDR1 SGHVS and CDR2 FNYEAQ.

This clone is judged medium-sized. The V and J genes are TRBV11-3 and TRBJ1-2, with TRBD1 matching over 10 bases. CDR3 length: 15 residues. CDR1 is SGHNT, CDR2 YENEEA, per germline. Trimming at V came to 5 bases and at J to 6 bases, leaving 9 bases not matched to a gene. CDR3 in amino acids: CASSRLGQGLDGYTF. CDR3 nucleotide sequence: TGTGCCAGCAGCCGACTGGGACAGGGGCTAGATGGCTACACCTTC. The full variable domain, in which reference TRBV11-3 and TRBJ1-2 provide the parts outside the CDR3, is EAGVVQSPRYKIIEKKQPVAFWCNPISGHNTLYWYLQNLGQGPELLIRYENEEAVDDSQLPKDRFSAERLKGVDSTLKIQPAELGDSAVYLCASSRLGQGLDGYTFGSGTRLTVV.

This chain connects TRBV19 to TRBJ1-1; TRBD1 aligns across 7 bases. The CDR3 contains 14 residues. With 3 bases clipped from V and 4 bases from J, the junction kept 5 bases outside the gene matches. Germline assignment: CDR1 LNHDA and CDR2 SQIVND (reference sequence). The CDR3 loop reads CASSITGEVTEAFF. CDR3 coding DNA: TGTGCCAGTAGTATTACAGGGGAGGTCACTGAAGCTTTCTTT.

The CDR3 coding sequence is TGCGCCAGCAGCTTGGTGAGTGGCGAAAACATTCAGTACTTC. As protein: CASSLVSGENIQYF. This chain connects TRBV5-1 to TRBJ2-4, with D hard to call. Trimming shortened V by 0 bases and J by 5 bases, and 9 bases separated the two germline ends. CDR3 size: 14 residues. Germline CDR1 reads SGHRS; CDR2 reads YFSETQ.

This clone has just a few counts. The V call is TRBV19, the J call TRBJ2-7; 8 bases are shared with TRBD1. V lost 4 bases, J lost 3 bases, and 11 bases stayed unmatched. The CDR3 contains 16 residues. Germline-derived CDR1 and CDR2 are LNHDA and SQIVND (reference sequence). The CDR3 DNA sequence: TGTGCCAGTAGTAATCCCCAGAGGACAGGGAGCTACGAGCAGTACTTC. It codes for CASSNPQRTGSYEQYF. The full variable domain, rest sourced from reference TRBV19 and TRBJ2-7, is DGGITQSPKYLFRKEGQNVTLSCEQNLNHDAMYWYRQDPGQGLRLIYYSQIVNDFQKGDIAEGYSVSREKKESFPLTVTSAQKNPTAFYLCASSNPQRTGSYEQYFGPGTRLTVT.

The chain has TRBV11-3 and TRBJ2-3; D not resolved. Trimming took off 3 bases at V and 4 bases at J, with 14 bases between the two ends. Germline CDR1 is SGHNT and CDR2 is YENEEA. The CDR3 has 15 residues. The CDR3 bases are TGTGCCAGCAGCTTCGAGACCAGCCGAGCAGATACGCAGTATTTT. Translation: CASSFETSRADTQYF.